This entry lists 21 T cell receptor beta chains sequenced from one sample in a study of blood T cell repertoires in COVID-19. Sequencing was performed with immunoSEQ multiplex PCR; in TCRdb, only in-frame clones are kept and a portion is missing. The sample includes 90,000 to 120,000 clones, 70% to 90% of them seen just once. Source material: peripheral blood. The receptors derive from a human donor in a cohort sampled during active COVID-19.

This clone was observed a handful of times. This chain links TRBV6-6 with TRBJ1-2; 9 nucleotides agree with TRBD1. Germline values: CDR1 MNHNY, CDR2 SVGAGI (reference sequence). CDR3 length: 17 residues. J gave up 4 bases and V 5 bases, and 14 bases lay outside the gene matches. CDR3 sequence reads: CASSPDQGTGFIYGYTF. The CDR3 nucleotides read TGTGCCAGCAGTCCAGACCAAGGGACAGGGTTTATCTATGGCTACACCTTC.

The genes are TRBV10-3 and TRBJ1-3; D ambiguous. There are 15 residues in the CDR3. Trimming cost V 3 bases and J 4 bases, with 13 bases left between them. Germline loops: CDR1 ENHRY, CDR2 SYGVKD. This CDR3 reads CAISESSQAGNTIYF. The CDR3 bases are TGTGCCATCAGTGAATCTTCGCAGGCCGGAAACACCATATATTTT.

As concerns this clone: One end of the junction fails to match germline, which may point to a read error. The chain recombines TRBV11-1 with TRBJ2-7; 7 positions match TRBD1. Germline V gene data show CDR1 as SGHAT and CDR2 as FQDESV (reference sequence). The CDR3 length is 15 residues. The CDR3, as DNA: TGTGCCTGCAGCTTGGAAGGGGGCACGGTTAACGAGCAGTACTTC. As protein: CACSLEGGTVNEQYF.

V is TRBV5-4 and J is TRBJ2-7; 7 nucleotides match TRBD2. V lost 4 bases, J lost 3 bases, and 7 bases stayed unmatched. This CDR3 is built from 14 residues. Germline V gene lookup returns CDR1 SGHNT and CDR2 YYREEE (reference sequence). The CDR3 sequence is CASSLPGGNYEQYF. DNA of the CDR3: TGTGCCAGCAGCCTACCGGGGGGAAACTACGAGCAGTACTTC.

This chain joins TRBV4-2 and TRBJ2-1, with TRBD2 matching 8 bases. V lost 1 base to trimming and J lost 7 bases; unmatched junction nucleotides: 6. Germline CDR1 is LGHNA and CDR2 is YNFKEQ. CDR3 length equals 15 residues. CDR3 sequence reads: CASSQVGGAGNEQFF. The CDR3 nucleotides are TGTGCCAGCAGCCAAGTCGGGGGGGCGGGAAATGAGCAGTTCTTC.

This chain links TRBV14 with TRBJ2-2; D remains unclear. CDR3 length: 16 residues. V gave up 4 bases and J gave up 6 bases, with 18 bases separating them. CDR1 and CDR2 (germline): SGHDN, FVKESK. CDR3 DNA sequence: TGTGCCAGCAGCCGACAATGGCAGAACGTTCCCGGGGAGCTGTTTTTT. It translates to CASSRQWQNVPGELFF.

The chain joins TRBV12-3 or TRBV12-4 to TRBJ1-1; TRBD1 might be the D (6 bases). V gave up 3 bases and J gave up 3 bases, with 8 bases separating them. There are 13 residues in the CDR3. The CDR3 protein is CASSLTGHTEAFF. CDR3 bases: TGTGCCAGCAGTTTGACAGGTCACACTGAAGCTTTCTTT.

Notes on this clone: The junction differs from germline at one of its ends, possibly a read error. The chain couples TRBV27 to TRBJ2-1, with TRBD1 matching over 10 bases. Germline-derived CDR1 and CDR2 are MNHEY and SMNVEV (reference sequence). There are 14 residues in the CDR3. This CDR3 is CASSLYVGGQGSIF. CDR3 nucleotide sequence: TGTGCCAGCAGTTTATACGTTGGGGGACAGGGGTCGATCTTC.

The gene calls are TRBV2 and TRBJ1-1; tentatively, D is TRBD1 (6 bases). This CDR3 spans 13 amino acids. The germline gives CDR1 SNHLY, CDR2 FYNNEI. V was pared by 5 bases and J by 4 bases, with 11 bases between. The CDR3 loop is CASSSGVGTEAFF. The CDR3, as DNA: TGTGCCAGCAGTTCAGGGGTAGGCACTGAAGCTTTCTTT.

The chain recombines TRBV5-5 with TRBJ1-5; D may be TRBD1 (5 bases). Germline values: CDR1 SGHKS, CDR2 YYEKEE (reference sequence). The CDR3 length is 16 residues. Trimming took 3 bases from V and 6 from J, leaving 19 bases between them. Here the CDR3 DNA reads TGTGCCAGCAGCTCGAGACCGGGACTCATCTCTCAGCCCCAGCATTTT. Its protein is CASSSRPGLISQPQHF. Using reference TRBV5-5 and TRBJ1-5 for the parts outside the CDR3, the full variable domain is DAGVTQSPTHLIKTRGQQVTLRCSPISGHKSVSWYQQVLGQGPQFIFQYYEKEERGRGNFPDRFSARQFPNYSSELNVNALLLGDSALYLCASSSRPGLISQPQHFGDGTRLSIL.

This rearrangement joins TRBV27 to TRBJ1-1, with TRBD1 matching over 8 bases. The V segment lost 6 bases and the J segment 1 base; nucleotides outside the gene matches: 4. Per the germline V gene, CDR1 is MNHEY and CDR2 is SMNVEV (reference sequence). The CDR3 consists of 14 residues. The CDR3 reads CASRVGQENTEAFF. The CDR3 DNA sequence: TGTGCCAGCAGGGTGGGACAGGAGAACACTGAAGCTTTCTTT.

The chain carries TRBV4-2 and TRBJ2-1; 14 positions match TRBD2. The CDR3 covers 19 residues. Germline V CDR1 and CDR2: LGHNA, YNFKEQ. The V segment lost 3 bases and the J segment 0 bases; nucleotides outside the gene matches: 7. This chain's CDR3 is CASSQFKTSGGDSYNEQFF. The CDR3 nucleotides are TGTGCCAGCAGCCAGTTTAAGACTAGCGGGGGGGACTCCTACAATGAGCAGTTCTTC.

The V gene is TRBV7-9, the J gene TRBJ1-6; D is perhaps TRBD1 (5 bases). The CDR3 has 12 amino acids. Germline CDR1 SEHNR, CDR2 FQNEAQ (reference sequence). V was cut by 1 base and J by 12 bases, with 7 bases left in between. CDR3 protein: CASSLGQGPLHF. The CDR3 nucleotides are TGTGCCAGCAGCTTAGGGCAGGGACCCCTCCACTTT.

The rearrangement uses TRBV7-8 and TRBJ1-3, with D possibly TRBD1 on 5 matching bases. Looked up from germline, CDR1 is SGHVS and CDR2 is FQNEAQ. V lost 6 bases and J lost 0, with 24 bases in between. The length of the CDR3 is 19 residues. CDR3 loop: CASSPGAGFELFSGNTIYF. DNA of the CDR3: TGTGCCAGCAGTCCCGGGGCGGGGTTTGAGTTGTTCTCTGGAAACACCATATATTTT.

The gene calls are TRBV30 and TRBJ1-4, with 9 bases identical to TRBD1. Germline lookup yields CDR1 GTSNPN and CDR2 SVGIG (reference sequence). The CDR3 covers 15 residues. V was clipped by 5 bases and J by 8 bases; unmatched bases: 12. In DNA, the CDR3 is TGTGCCTGGGAAGCGGAAACAGGGGGCTGGGAAAAACTGTTTTTT. Translation gives CAWEAETGGWEKLFF. The full variable domain, its missing parts supplied by reference TRBV30 and TRBJ1-4, is SQTIHQWPATLVQPVGSPLSLECTVEGTSNPNLYWYRQAAGRGLQLLFYSVGIGQISSEVPQNLSASRPQDRQFILSSKKLLLSDSGFYLCAWEAETGGWEKLFFGSGTQLSVL.

The V and J genes are TRBV4-2 and TRBJ2-2; D is possibly TRBD2 (6 bases). The CDR3 runs 16 residues. Germline-derived CDR1 and CDR2 are LGHNA and YNFKEQ. Trimming removed 0 bases at V and 7 bases at J, with 15 bases between. For the CDR3, the DNA is TGTGCCAGCAGCCAAGAACTCACGGGGGACGGCGGGGAGCTGTTTTTT. This translates into CASSQELTGDGGELFF.

This clone was found once. The V gene is TRBV3-1 (or the pseudogene TRBV3-2), the J gene TRBJ2-3, with 7 bases matching TRBD1. With 1 base clipped from V and 3 bases from J, the junction kept 4 bases outside the gene matches. Germline CDR1 reads LGHDT; CDR2 reads YNNKEL (reference sequence). CDR3 length: 15 amino acids. The CDR3 sequence is CASSQGPTGTDTQYF. In DNA, the CDR3 is TGTGCCAGCAGCCAAGGGCCGACAGGGACAGATACGCAGTATTTT.

The chain links TRBV4-1 to TRBJ1-2; D call uncertain. CDR1 is MGHRA, CDR2 YSYEKL, per germline. This CDR3 comprises 16 residues. Trimming took off 1 base at V and 4 bases at J, with 16 bases between the two ends. CDR3 in DNA: TGCGCCAGCAGCCAAGTTCTGGGCGTGGTGGGCTATGGCTACACCTTC. Its translation is CASSQVLGVVGYGYTF.

This clone came up a few times. This chain uses TRBV24-1 with TRBJ1-1, with TRBD1 as a possible D gene (5 bases). The CDR3 runs to 13 residues. V shed 5 bases and J shed 5 bases, with 11 bases lying between them. The V gene's germline CDR1 is KGHDR and CDR2 SFDVKD. The CDR3 DNA reads as TGTGCCACCAGTGGCTCCGGGACTACTGAAGCTTTCTTT. Protein product: CATSGSGTTEAFF.

CDR3 loop: CSVGHRAFF. For the CDR3, the DNA is TGCAGCGTCGGCCACAGGGCTTTCTTT. V is TRBV29-1 and J is TRBJ1-1, with TRBD1 as a possible D gene (5 bases). Per germline, CDR1 SQVTM and CDR2 ANQGSEA. Trimming shortened V by 6 bases and J by 11 bases, and 10 bases separated the two germline ends. This CDR3 has 9 residues.

The J gene is TRBJ1-2, the V gene TRBV27; D might be TRBD1 (6 bases). Germline V gene data show CDR1 as MNHEY and CDR2 as SMNVEV (reference sequence). The CDR3 totals 15 residues. The germline V and J ends were trimmed by 6 bases and 4 bases, with 18 bases remaining between them. DNA of the CDR3: TGTGCCAGCAGGACGGCGGGGGGCGCGGGCTATGGCTACACCTTC. Residues: CASRTAGGAGYGYTF.